These T cell receptor beta chains were read from a single sample in a study of beta chain features in type 1 diabetes. Only in-frame clones appear in the TCRdb table, and some are missing; sequencing was by immunoSEQ multiplex PCR. The sample lists roughly 230,000 clones; under 13% were seen once. The sequenced sample was naive CD4+ T cells from blood. The receptors come from a man aged 25 to 40 with type 1 diabetes. The CDR3 runs from the conserved cysteine through the conserved F or W. The order of the fields is D gene, V gene, clone size, J gene, CDR3 DNA, CDR3 protein. The D gene is left open where the match is weak. Clone size is not always given. Where it is, it says once, few, many or a class for expanded clones.

D: -; V: TRBV28; size: -; J: TRBJ2-1; DNA: TGTGCCAGCAGCGTCCAGGAGCGGTCCTACAATGAGCAGTTCTTC; CDR3: CASSVQERSYNEQFF
D: TRBD1; V: TRBV4-2; size: few; J: TRBJ1-6; DNA: TGTGCCAGCAGCCAAGAACCTACAGGGGGGATTTCACCCCTCCACTTT; CDR3: CASSQEPTGGISPLHF
D: -; V: TRBV4-3; size: few; J: TRBJ2-2; DNA: TGCGCCAGCAGCCAATCCGATAGCACCGGGGAGCTGTTTTTT; CDR3: CASSQSDSTGELFF
D: -; V: TRBV2; size: -; J: TRBJ1-2; DNA: TGTGCCAGCAGTGAGGAGTGGATAGCTAACTATGGCTACACCTTC; CDR3: CASSEEWIANYGYTF
D: TRBD2; V: TRBV4-3; size: few; J: TRBJ2-5; DNA: TGCGCCAGCAGCCAAGAAACTAGCGGGGTGGAGACCCAGTACTTC; CDR3: CASSQETSGVETQYF
D: -; V: TRBV28; size: -; J: TRBJ2-6; DNA: TGTGCCAGCAGTTTACCAGGGGCCAACGTCCTGACTTTC; CDR3: CASSLPGANVLTF
D: TRBD1; V: TRBV2; size: -; J: TRBJ1-4; DNA: TGTGCCAGCAGAGACAGGGGCCTCAATGAAAAACTGTTTTTT; CDR3: CASRDRGLNEKLFF
D: TRBD2; V: TRBV4-1; size: -; J: TRBJ2-3; DNA: TGCGCCAGCAGCCGGTTGGGGCTAGCGGGGGGGGATACGCAGTATTTT; CDR3: CASSRLGLAGGDTQYF
D: TRBD1; V: TRBV27; size: few; J: TRBJ1-2; DNA: TGTGCCAGCAGTCCCCCCGGGACAGTCTATGGCTACACCTTC; CDR3: CASSPPGTVYGYTF
D: TRBD2; V: TRBV27; size: -; J: TRBJ2-3; DNA: TGTGCCAGCAGTTCATGGACTAGCGCCACAGATACGCAGTATTTT; CDR3: CASSSWTSATDTQYF
D: TRBD1; V: TRBV6-1; size: once; J: TRBJ2-3; DNA: TGTGCCAGCAGAACAGGGGGCTCAGATACGCAGTATTTT; CDR3: CASRTGGSDTQYF
D: -; V: TRBV29-1; size: -; J: TRBJ1-1; DNA: TGCAGCGCTTCGCCGGACATGAACACTGAAGCTTTCTTT; CDR3: CSASPDMNTEAFF
D: TRBD1; V: TRBV19; size: -; J: TRBJ2-1; DNA: TGTGCCAGTAGTGAGATAGGACAGGGGGTAAATGAGCAGTTCTTC; CDR3: CASSEIGQGVNEQFF
D: -; V: TRBV18; size: -; J: TRBJ1-1; DNA: TGTGCCAGCTCACCACCGGCCCAGAACACTGAAGCTTTCTTT; CDR3: CASSPPAQNTEAFF
D: -; V: TRBV10-3; size: -; J: TRBJ2-7; DNA: TGTGCCATCAGCGGGGTGGAGGCCCCCTACGAGCAGTACTTC; CDR3: CAISGVEAPYEQYF
D: -; V: TRBV11-1; size: -; J: TRBJ1-2; DNA: TGTGCCAGCAGCTTAGTCGATCGGTCCTATGGCTACACCTTC; CDR3: CASSLVDRSYGYTF
D: -; V: TRBV27; size: -; J: TRBJ1-2; DNA: TGTGCCAGCAGAGGGACATTCTATGGCTACACCTTC; CDR3: CASRGTFYGYTF
D: -; V: TRBV7-3; size: -; J: TRBJ2-7; DNA: TGTGCCAGCAGCTTAACACCCGGGTACGAGCAGTACTTC; CDR3: CASSLTPGYEQYF
D: TRBD1; V: TRBV28; size: -; J: TRBJ1-4; DNA: TGTGCCAGCAGGGCGGGACAGGGGTATGAAAAACTGTTTTTT; CDR3: CASRAGQGYEKLFF
D: -; V: TRBV29-1; size: few; J: TRBJ1-1; DNA: TGCAGCGTTGCGGTGGACACTGAAGCTTTCTTT; CDR3: CSVAVDTEAFF
D: TRBD2; V: TRBV5-6; size: few; J: TRBJ2-7; DNA: TGTGCCAGCAGGCGGGGGAAGGGCGAGCAGTACTTC; CDR3: CASRRGKGEQYF
D: TRBD1; V: TRBV9; size: -; J: TRBJ1-4; DNA: TGTGCCAGCAGCGTAGCCCGGGACAGCCGACCTGAAAAACTGTTTTTT; CDR3: CASSVARDSRPEKLFF
D: TRBD1; V: TRBV18; size: -; J: TRBJ1-2; DNA: TGTGCCAGCTCACCAGCCCGGGACAGCAGATATGGCTACACCTTC; CDR3: CASSPARDSRYGYTF
D: TRBD1; V: TRBV2; size: few; J: TRBJ1-5; DNA: TGTGCCAGCAGTGGGGACAGAGATCAGCCCCAGCATTTT; CDR3: CASSGDRDQPQHF
D: -; V: TRBV11-2; size: -; J: TRBJ1-5; DNA: TGTGCCAGCAGCTTAGCGAGGGAGGGTCAGCCCCAGCATTTT; CDR3: CASSLAREGQPQHF
D: TRBD1; V: TRBV5-1; size: few; J: TRBJ1-2; DNA: TGCGCCAGCAGCGGGGACAGCTATGGCTACACCTTC; CDR3: CASSGDSYGYTF
D: TRBD1; V: TRBV11-2; size: -; J: TRBJ2-3; DNA: TGTGCCAGCAGGACGACAGGGGCAGATACGCAGTATTTT; CDR3: CASRTTGADTQYF
D: -; V: TRBV2; size: -; J: TRBJ2-3; DNA: TGTGCCAGCAGTGACGGGGTCGCAGATACGCAGTATTTT; CDR3: CASSDGVADTQYF
D: -; V: TRBV7-6; size: few; J: TRBJ1-4; DNA: TGTGCCAGCAGCTACAGGGCAGCCAGTAATGAAAAACTGTTTTTT; CDR3: CASSYRAASNEKLFF
D: -; V: TRBV21-1; size: -; J: TRBJ2-3; DNA: TGTGCCAGCAGCAAAGGCCCAGGGGTCCACACCACAGATACGCAGTATTTT; CDR3: CASSKGPGVHTTDTQYF
D: -; V: TRBV6-6; size: few; J: TRBJ1-2; DNA: TGTGCCAGCAGTGACGGACTGGTCTATGGCTACACCTTC; CDR3: CASSDGLVYGYTF
D: -; V: TRBV5-4; size: -; J: TRBJ2-1; DNA: TGTGCCAGCAGCTTAGGCGGGGTCTCCTACAATGAGCAGTTCTTC; CDR3: CASSLGGVSYNEQFF
D: -; V: TRBV25-1; size: -; J: TRBJ2-7; DNA: TGTGCCAGCAGTGTAGCAGGAGGCTACGAGCAGTACTTC; CDR3: CASSVAGGYEQYF
D: -; V: TRBV29-1; size: few; J: TRBJ1-6; DNA: TGCAGCGTGGCGGAGGATCTGGGTGGTTCACCCCTCCACTTT; CDR3: CSVAEDLGGSPLHF